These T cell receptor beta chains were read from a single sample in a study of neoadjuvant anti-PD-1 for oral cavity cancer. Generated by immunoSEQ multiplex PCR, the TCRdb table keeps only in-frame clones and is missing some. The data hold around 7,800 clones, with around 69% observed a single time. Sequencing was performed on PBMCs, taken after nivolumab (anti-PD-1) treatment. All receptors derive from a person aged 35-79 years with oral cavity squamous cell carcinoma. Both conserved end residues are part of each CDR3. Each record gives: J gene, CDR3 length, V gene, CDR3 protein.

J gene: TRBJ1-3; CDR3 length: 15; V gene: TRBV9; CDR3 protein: CASSARGRDGNTIYF
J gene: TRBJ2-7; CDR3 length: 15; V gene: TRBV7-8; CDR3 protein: CASSAGLAGTYEQYF
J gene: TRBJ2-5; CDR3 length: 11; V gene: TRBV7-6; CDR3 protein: CASSYQETQYF
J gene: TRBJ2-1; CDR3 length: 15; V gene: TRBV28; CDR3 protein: CASSLASGPHNEQFF
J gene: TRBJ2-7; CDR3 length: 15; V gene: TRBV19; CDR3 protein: CASSSRGQGTYEQYF
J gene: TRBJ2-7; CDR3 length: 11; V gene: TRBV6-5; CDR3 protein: CASRDLYEQYF
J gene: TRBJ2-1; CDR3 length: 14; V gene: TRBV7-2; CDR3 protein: CASSLALQGHEQFF
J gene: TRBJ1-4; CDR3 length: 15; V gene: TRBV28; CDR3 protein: CASSSWTEVNEKLFF
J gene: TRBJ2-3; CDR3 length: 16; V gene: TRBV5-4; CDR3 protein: CASSLGGPRDTDTQYF
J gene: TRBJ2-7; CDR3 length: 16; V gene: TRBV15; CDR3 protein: CATSYGAASNNYEQYF
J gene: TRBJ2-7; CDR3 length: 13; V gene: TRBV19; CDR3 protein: CASSITGGHEQYF
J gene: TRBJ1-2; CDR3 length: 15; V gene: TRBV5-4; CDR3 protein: CASLVLPGKTYGYTF
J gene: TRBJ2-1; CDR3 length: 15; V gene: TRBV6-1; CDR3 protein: CASSLAGAFYNEQFF
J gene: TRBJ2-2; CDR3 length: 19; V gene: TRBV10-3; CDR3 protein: CAISVALGTGEGNTGELFF
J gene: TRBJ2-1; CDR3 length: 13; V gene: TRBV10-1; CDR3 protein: CASSEQAYNEQFF
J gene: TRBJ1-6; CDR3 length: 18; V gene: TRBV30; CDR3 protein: CAWSVTGQPLLGNSPLHF
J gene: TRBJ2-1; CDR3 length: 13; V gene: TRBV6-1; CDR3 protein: CASSLNLGDEQFF
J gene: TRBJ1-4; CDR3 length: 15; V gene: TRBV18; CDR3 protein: CASSQGAGENEKLFF
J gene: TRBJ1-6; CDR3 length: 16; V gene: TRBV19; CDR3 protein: CASNRSGSTNNSPLHF
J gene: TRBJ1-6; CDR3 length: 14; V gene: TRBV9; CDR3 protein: CASSVGQNNSPLHF
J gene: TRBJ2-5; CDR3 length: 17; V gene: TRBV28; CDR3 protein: CASSLGQLRRYQETQYF
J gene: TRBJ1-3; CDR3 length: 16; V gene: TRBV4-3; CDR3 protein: CASSQDILRGGNTIYF
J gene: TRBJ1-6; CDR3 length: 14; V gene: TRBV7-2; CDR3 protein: CASSLDREGSPLHF
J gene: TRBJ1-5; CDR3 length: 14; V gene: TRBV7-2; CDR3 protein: CASSVDRVDQPQHF
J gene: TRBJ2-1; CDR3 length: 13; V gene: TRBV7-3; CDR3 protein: CASSLEIYNEQFF
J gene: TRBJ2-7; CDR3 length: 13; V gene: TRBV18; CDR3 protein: CASSPQVSYEQYF
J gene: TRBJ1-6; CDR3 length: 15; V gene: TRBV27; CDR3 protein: CASRGIEGYNSPLHF
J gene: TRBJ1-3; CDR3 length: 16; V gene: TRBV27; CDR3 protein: CASSSSPGGFGNTIYF
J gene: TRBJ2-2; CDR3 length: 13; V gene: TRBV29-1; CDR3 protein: CSVVRGGTGELFF
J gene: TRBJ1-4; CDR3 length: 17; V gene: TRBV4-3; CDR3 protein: CASSHLRLGGRQEKLFF
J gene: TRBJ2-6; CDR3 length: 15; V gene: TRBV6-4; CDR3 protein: CASSEDSSGANVLTF
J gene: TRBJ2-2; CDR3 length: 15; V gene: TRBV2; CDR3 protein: CASSERVGGTGELFF